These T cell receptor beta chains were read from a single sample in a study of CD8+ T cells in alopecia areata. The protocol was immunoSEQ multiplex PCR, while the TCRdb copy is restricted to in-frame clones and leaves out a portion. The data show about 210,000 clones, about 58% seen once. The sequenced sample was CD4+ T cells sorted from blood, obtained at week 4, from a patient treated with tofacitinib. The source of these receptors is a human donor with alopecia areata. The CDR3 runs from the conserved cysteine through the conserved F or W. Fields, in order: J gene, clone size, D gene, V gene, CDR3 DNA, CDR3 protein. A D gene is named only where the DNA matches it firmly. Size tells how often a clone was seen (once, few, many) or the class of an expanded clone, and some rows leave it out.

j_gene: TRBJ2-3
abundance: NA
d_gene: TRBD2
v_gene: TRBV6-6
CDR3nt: TGTGCCAGCAGCCCGACTAGCGGGGGTATAGATACGCAGTATTTT
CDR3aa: CASSPTSGGIDTQYF

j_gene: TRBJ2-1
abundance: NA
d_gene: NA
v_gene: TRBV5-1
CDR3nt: TGCGCCAGCAGCTTGGTCAGGAATGAGCAGTTCTTC
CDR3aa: CASSLVRNEQFF

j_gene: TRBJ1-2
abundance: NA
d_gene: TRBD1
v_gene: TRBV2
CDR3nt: TGTGCCAGCAGTGAAGCTGCTGAGACAGGGGGCAACTATGGCTACACCTTC
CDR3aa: CASSEAAETGGNYGYTF

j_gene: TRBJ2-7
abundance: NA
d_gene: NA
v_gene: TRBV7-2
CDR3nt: TGTGCCAGCAGCAACCCCCGAGGCTCTGAAAAACGTCCTGAATACGAGCAGTACTTC
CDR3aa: CASSNPRGSEKRPEYEQYF

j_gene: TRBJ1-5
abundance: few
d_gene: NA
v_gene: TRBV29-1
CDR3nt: TGCAGCGTTGATTCTGGTGGCAATCAGCCCCAGCATTTT
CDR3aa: CSVDSGGNQPQHF

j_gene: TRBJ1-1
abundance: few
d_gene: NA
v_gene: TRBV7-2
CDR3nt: TGTGCCAGCAGCCTACTAAATATTATGAACACTGAAGCTTTCTTT
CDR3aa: CASSLLNIMNTEAFF

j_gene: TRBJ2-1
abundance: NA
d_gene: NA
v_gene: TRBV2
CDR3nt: TGTGCCAGCCGGCAAACTCCGAATGAGCAGTTCTTC
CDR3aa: CASRQTPNEQFF

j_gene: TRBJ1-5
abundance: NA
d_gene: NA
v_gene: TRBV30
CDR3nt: TGTGCCTGGAGTGTAATAACAGGGAGCAATCAGCCCCAGCATTTT
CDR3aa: CAWSVITGSNQPQHF

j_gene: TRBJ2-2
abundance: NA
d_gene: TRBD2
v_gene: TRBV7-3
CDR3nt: TGTGCCAGCAGCTACTTAGCGGGGGCGAACGCCGGGGAGCTGTTTTTT
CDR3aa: CASSYLAGANAGELFF

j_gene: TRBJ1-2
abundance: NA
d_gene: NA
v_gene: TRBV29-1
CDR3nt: TGCAGCGTGGATACGGGAACCCACTATGGCTACACCTTC
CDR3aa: CSVDTGTHYGYTF

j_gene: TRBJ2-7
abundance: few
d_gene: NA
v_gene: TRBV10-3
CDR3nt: TGTGCCATCAGTAATACAGGGTACGAGCAGTACTTC
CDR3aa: CAISNTGYEQYF

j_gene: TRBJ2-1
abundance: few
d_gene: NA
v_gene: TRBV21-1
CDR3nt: TGTGCCAGCAGCAAATCGACTTCTGGCGGGGGAATCAATGAGCAGTTCTTC
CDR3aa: CASSKSTSGGGINEQFF

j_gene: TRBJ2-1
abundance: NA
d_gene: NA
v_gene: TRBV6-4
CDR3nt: TGTGCCAGCAGTGTGGACATTCGGTCAAATGAGCAGTTCTTC
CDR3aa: CASSVDIRSNEQFF

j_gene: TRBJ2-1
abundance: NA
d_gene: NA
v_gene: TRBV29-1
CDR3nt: TGCAGCGTGGCCCTCCGTGACAGGTCTTCGCAGTTCTTC
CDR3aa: CSVALRDRSSQFF

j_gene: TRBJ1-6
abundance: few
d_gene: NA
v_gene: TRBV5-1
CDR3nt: TGCGCCAGCAGCATCGAAGGACGGGTCAATTCACCCCTCCACTTT
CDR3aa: CASSIEGRVNSPLHF

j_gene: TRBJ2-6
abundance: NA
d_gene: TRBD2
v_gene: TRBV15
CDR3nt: TGTGCCACCAGCACGGGGCGGGGGGCTCCTGGGGCCAACGTCCTGACTTTC
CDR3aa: CATSTGRGAPGANVLTF

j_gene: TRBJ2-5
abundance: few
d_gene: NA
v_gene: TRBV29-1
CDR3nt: TGCAGCGTTGACGGGATCCTTCCGGGGGAGCAGTACTTC
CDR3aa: CSVDGILPGEQYF

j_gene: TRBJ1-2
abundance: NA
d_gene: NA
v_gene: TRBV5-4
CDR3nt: TGTGCCAGCAGCTCCCCGGGCGGCTACACCTTC
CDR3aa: CASSSPGGYTF

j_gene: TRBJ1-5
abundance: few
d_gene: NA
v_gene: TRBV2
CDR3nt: TGTGCCAGCAGTGGACAGCCCAATCAGCCCCAGCATTTT
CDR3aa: CASSGQPNQPQHF

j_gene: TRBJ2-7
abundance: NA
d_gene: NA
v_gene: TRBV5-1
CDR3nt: TGCGCCAGCAGCTTGTCGGGGAGACCCTACGAGCAGTACTTC
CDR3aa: CASSLSGRPYEQYF

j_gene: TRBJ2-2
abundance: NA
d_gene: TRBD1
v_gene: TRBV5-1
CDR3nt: TGCGCCAGCAGACAGGGGGGTAACACCGGGGAGCTGTTTTTT
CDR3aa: CASRQGGNTGELFF

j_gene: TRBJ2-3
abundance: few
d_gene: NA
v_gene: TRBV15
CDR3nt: TGTGCCACCAGCAGCGCAAAAAGGGGGAGGATGAGGGATACGCAGTATTTT
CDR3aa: CATSSAKRGRMRDTQYF

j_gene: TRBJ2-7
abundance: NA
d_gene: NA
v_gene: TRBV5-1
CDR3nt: TGCGCCAGCAGCTTGGCAGGGAACAAGTACGAGCAGTACTTC
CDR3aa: CASSLAGNKYEQYF

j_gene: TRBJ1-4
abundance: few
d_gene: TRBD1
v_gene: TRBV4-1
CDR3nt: TGCGCCAGCAGGCCCGGACAGGATGAAAAACTGTTTTTT
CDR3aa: CASRPGQDEKLFF

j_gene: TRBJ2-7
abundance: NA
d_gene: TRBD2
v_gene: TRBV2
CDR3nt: TGTGCCAGCGGACTAGCGGTGGGATTGGGCTACGAGCAGTACTTC
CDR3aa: CASGLAVGLGYEQYF

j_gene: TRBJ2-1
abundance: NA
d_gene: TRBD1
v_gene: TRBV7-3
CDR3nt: TGTGCCAGCAGCCTCGGACAGGGGGCGAAGGGTGAGCAGTTCTTC
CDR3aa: CASSLGQGAKGEQFF

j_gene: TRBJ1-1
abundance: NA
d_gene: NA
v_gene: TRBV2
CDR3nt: TGTGCCAGCAGAGGATGGGGGGTAGATACTGAAGCTTTCTTT
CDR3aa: CASRGWGVDTEAFF

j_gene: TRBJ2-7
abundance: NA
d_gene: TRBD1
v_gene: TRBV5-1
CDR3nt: TGCGCCAGCAGCCCCAGGCGGGACAGGGGGCTGTACGAGCAGTACTTC
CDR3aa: CASSPRRDRGLYEQYF

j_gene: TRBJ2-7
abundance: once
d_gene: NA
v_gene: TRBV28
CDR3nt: TGTGCCAGCAGACTTGACCCCGCAGGGGAGCAGTACTTC
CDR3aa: CASRLDPAGEQYF

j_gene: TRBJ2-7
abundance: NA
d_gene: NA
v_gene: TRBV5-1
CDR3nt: TGCGCCAGCAGCTTCATGGGGGGACTTATAGACGAGCAGTACTTC
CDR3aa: CASSFMGGLIDEQYF

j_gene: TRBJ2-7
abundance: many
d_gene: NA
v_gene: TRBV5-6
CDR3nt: TGTGCCAGCAGCCGGGAACACTACGAGCAGTACTTC
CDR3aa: CASSREHYEQYF